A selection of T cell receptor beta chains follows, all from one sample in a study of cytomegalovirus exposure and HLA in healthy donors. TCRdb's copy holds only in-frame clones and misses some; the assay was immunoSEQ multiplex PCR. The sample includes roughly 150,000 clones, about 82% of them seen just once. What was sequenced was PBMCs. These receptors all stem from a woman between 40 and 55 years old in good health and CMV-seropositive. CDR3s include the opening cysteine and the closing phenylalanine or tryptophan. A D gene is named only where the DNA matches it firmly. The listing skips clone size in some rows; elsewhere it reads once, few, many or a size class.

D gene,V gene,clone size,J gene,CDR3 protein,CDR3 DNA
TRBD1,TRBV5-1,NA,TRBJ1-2,CASSGRTGALEGGYTF,TGCGCCAGCAGCGGAAGGACAGGGGCCTTAGAGGGGGGCTACACCTTC
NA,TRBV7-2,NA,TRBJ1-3,CASSLGGLSSGNTIYF,TGTGCCAGCAGCTTAGGTGGCTTAAGCTCTGGAAACACCATATATTTT
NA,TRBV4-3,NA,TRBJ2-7,CASSQDLRVEQYF,TGCGCCAGCAGCCAAGATCTGAGGGTGGAGCAGTACTTC
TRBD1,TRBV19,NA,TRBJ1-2,CASSWGQGIGYTF,TGTGCCAGTAGTTGGGGACAGGGCATTGGCTACACCTTC
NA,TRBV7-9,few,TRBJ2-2,CASSSLSWELFF,TGTGCCAGCAGCTCCCTTAGCTGGGAGCTGTTTTTT
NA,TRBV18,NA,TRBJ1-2,CASSPGRNYGYTF,TGTGCCAGCTCACCGGGGCGGAACTATGGCTACACCTTC
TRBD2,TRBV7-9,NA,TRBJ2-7,CSSSLGTASGGYEQYF,TGTTCCAGCAGCTTAGGTACGGCTAGCGGTGGCTACGAGCAGTACTTC
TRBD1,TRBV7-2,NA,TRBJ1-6,CASSPTGVGSPLHF,TGTGCCAGCAGCCCGACAGGGGTAGGCTCACCCCTCCACTTT
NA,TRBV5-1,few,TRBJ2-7,CASSLQGNGEQYF,TGCGCCAGCAGCTTGCAGGGGAACGGCGAGCAGTACTTC
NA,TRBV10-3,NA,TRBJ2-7,CAIKRTASSYEQYF,TGTGCCATCAAACGGACAGCGAGCTCCTACGAGCAGTACTTC
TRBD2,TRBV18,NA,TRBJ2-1,CASSLQREYRNEQFF,TGTGCCAGCTCATTGCAGCGGGAGTATAGAAATGAGCAGTTCTTC
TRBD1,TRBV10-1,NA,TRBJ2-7,CASSAPYRDRGLRRGEQYF,TGCGCCAGCAGCGCCCCCTACCGGGACAGGGGTCTTCGAAGGGGCGAGCAGTACTTC
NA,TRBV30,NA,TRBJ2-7,CAWNSGYEQYF,TGTGCCTGGAACTCAGGGTACGAGCAGTACTTC
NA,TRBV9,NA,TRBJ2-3,CASSVDGGPGDTQYF,TGTGCCAGCAGCGTAGACGGGGGGCCGGGAGATACGCAGTATTTT
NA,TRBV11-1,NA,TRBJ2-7,CASSLRGYEQYF,TGTGCCAGCAGCTTAAGGGGGTACGAGCAGTACTTC
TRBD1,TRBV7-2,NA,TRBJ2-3,CASSLETGPANTQYF,TGTGCCAGCAGCTTAGAGACAGGGCCCGCTAATACGCAGTATTTT
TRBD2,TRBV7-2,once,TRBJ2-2,CASRRTSGGWGELFF,TGTGCCAGCAGGAGGACTAGCGGGGGGTGGGGGGAGCTGTTTTTT
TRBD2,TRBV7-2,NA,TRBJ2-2,CASSLRLAGATGELFF,TGTGCCAGCAGCCTAAGACTAGCGGGGGCCACCGGGGAGCTGTTTTTT
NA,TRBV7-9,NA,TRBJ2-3,CASSFGQGKTDTQYF,TGTGCCAGCAGCTTTGGTCAGGGCAAGACAGATACGCAGTATTTT
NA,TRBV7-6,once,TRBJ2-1,CASSYRGVNPDEQFF,TGTGCCAGCAGCTATCGCGGGGTGAACCCGGATGAGCAGTTCTTC
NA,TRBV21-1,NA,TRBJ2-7,CASSNGQPYSGRPYEQYF,TGTGCCAGCAGCAATGGTCAACCCTATAGCGGGAGACCCTACGAGCAGTACTTC
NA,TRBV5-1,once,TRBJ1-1,CASSPRTVGNTEAFF,TGCGCCAGCAGCCCTAGGACAGTAGGGAACACTGAAGCTTTCTTT
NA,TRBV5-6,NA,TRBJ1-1,CASSLDFRETEAFF,TGTGCCAGCAGCTTAGACTTCCGGGAGACTGAAGCTTTCTTT
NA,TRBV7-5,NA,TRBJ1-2,CARSLGDRVFYGYTF,TGTGCCAGAAGCTTAGGAGACAGGGTTTTCTATGGCTACACCTTC
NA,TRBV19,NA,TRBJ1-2,CASSMGVEINYGYTF,TGTGCCAGTAGTATGGGTGTGGAGATTAACTATGGCTACACCTTC
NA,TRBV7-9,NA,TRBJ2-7,CASSLVGTAGYEQYF,TGTGCCAGCAGCTTAGTCGGGACGGCGGGATACGAGCAGTACTTC
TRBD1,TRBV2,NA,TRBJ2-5,CAIDRGQETQYF,TGTGCCATAGACAGGGGGCAAGAGACCCAGTACTTC
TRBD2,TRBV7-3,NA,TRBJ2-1,CASSLGLAGASVGEQFF,TGTGCCAGCAGCTTAGGACTTGCGGGAGCCTCCGTGGGGGAGCAGTTCTTC
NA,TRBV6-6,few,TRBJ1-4,CASSAGTSNEKLFF,TGTGCCAGCAGCGCCGGGACTTCTAATGAAAAACTGTTTTTT
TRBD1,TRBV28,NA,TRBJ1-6,CASSSPGQGHNNSPLHF,TGTGCCAGCAGTTCCCCCGGACAGGGACATAATAATTCACCCCTCCACTTT
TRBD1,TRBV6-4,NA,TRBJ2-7,CASRRDSLSYEQYF,TGTGCCAGCAGACGGGACAGTCTATCCTACGAGCAGTACTTC
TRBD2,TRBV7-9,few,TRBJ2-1,CASSLARGGKVDEQFF,TGTGCCAGCAGCTTAGCGCGGGGGGGAAAGGTCGATGAGCAGTTCTTC
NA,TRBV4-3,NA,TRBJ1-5,CASSQDKGSPQHF,TGCGCCAGCAGCCAGGACAAGGGCTCGCCCCAGCATTTT
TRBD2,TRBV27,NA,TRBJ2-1,CASSSTLGRGGWEQFF,TGTGCCAGCAGTTCCACTCTGGGGCGGGGGGGATGGGAGCAGTTCTTC
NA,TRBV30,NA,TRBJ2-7,CARRGVGGGYEQYF,TGTGCCCGGAGGGGGGTAGGTGGGGGCTACGAGCAGTACTTC
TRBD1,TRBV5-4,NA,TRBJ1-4,CASSYGQGRNEKLFF,TGTGCCAGCAGCTACGGACAGGGGAGGAATGAAAAACTGTTTTTT
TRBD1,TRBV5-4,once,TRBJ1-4,CASSSRGTNEKLFF,TGTGCCAGCAGCTCCAGGGGGACTAATGAAAAACTGTTTTTT
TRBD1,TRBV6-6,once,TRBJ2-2,CASSYWGTANTGELFF,TGTGCCAGCAGTTACTGGGGGACAGCGAACACCGGGGAGCTGTTTTTT
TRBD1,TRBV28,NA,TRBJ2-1,CASSLGQGANEQFF,TGTGCCAGCAGTTTAGGGCAGGGGGCCAATGAGCAGTTCTTC
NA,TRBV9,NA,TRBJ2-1,CASSADRASYNEQFF,TGTGCCAGCAGCGCCGACAGAGCCTCCTACAATGAGCAGTTCTTC